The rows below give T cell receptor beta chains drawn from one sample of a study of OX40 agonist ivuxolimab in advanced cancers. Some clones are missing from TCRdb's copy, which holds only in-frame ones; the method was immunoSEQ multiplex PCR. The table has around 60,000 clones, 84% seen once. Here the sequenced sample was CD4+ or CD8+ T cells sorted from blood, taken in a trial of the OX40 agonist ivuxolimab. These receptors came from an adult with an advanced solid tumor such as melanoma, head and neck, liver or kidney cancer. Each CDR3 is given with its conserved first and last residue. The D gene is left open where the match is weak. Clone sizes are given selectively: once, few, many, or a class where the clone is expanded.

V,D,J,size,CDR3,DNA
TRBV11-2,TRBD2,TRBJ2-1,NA,CASSLGPGTSGRLYNEQFF,TGTGCCAGCAGCTTAGGCCCCGGGACTAGCGGGAGGCTCTACAATGAGCAGTTCTTC
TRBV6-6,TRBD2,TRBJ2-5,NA,CASREGTSGVQETQYF,TGTGCCAGCAGAGAGGGGACTAGCGGAGTACAAGAGACCCAGTACTTC
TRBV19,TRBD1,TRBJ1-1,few,CASSPQGFTEAFF,TGTGCCAGTAGTCCACAGGGGTTCACTGAAGCTTTCTTT
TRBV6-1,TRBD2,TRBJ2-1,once,CASRWEGNEQFF,TGTGCCAGCCGCTGGGAGGGGAATGAGCAGTTCTTC
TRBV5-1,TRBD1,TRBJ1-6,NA,CASSLFPQGQGNSPLHF,TGCGCCAGCAGCTTGTTTCCCCAGGGACAGGGTAATTCACCCCTCCACTTT
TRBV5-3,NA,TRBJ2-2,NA,CARSYAWVTAGTGELFF,TGTGCCAGAAGCTACGCGTGGGTGACGGCAGGCACCGGGGAGCTGTTTTTT
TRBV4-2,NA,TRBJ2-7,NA,CASSQDWTKGNEQYF,TGTGCCAGCAGCCAAGACTGGACAAAAGGGAACGAGCAGTACTTC
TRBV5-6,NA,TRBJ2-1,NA,CASSFPPGEGSYNEQFF,TGTGCCAGCAGCTTCCCTCCAGGGGAGGGGTCCTACAATGAGCAGTTCTTC
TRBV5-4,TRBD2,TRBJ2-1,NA,CASSQGIGGSYEQFF,TGTGCCAGCAGCCAAGGTATTGGCGGGAGTTATGAGCAGTTCTTC
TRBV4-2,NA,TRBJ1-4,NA,CASSPNRPGVRHEKLFF,TGTGCCAGCAGCCCTAACCGCCCGGGAGTACGCCATGAAAAACTGTTTTTT
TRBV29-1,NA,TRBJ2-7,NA,CSGGSGYEQYF,TGCAGCGGGGGGAGTGGATACGAGCAGTACTTC
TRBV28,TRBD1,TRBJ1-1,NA,CASIAGGPNTEAFF,TGTGCCAGCATAGCAGGGGGCCCCAACACTGAAGCTTTCTTT
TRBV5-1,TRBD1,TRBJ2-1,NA,CASSLFGQGTYNEQFF,TGCGCCAGCAGCTTGTTCGGACAGGGGACCTACAATGAGCAGTTCTTC
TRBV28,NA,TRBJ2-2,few,CASSSYGLGGNTGELFF,TGTGCCAGCAGTTCGTATGGCTTGGGGGGAAACACCGGGGAGCTGTTTTTT
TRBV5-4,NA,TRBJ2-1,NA,CASSASGTALNNEQFF,TGTGCCAGCAGCGCCTCCGGGACCGCCCTAAACAATGAGCAGTTCTTC
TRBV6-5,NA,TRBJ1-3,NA,CASSYGQGYRNTIYF,TGTGCCAGCAGTTACGGGCAGGGGTATCGGAACACCATATATTTT
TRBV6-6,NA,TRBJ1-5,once,CASSGAAERRQPQHF,TGTGCCAGCAGCGGGGCAGCGGAGCGAAGGCAGCCCCAGCATTTT
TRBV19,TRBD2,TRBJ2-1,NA,CASAPGTSGSHEQFF,TGTGCCAGCGCGCCAGGGACTAGCGGGAGTCATGAGCAGTTCTTC
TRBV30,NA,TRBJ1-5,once,CAGSHQGMGNQPQHF,TGTGCCGGGAGTCATCAGGGAATGGGCAATCAGCCCCAGCATTTT
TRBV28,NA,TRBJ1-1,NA,CASSLDGGQREAFF,TGTGCCAGCAGTCTGGACGGGGGCCAGAGGGAAGCTTTCTTT
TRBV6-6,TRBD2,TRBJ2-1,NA,CTSSVLLAGGPYEQFF,TGTACCAGCAGTGTCCTACTAGCGGGGGGGCCTTATGAGCAGTTCTTC
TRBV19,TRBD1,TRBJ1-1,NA,CASSIRAGGTNTEAFF,TGTGCCAGTAGTATAAGGGCAGGGGGGACGAACACTGAAGCTTTCTTT
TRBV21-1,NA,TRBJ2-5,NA,CASSKDRGQETQYF,TGTGCCAGCAGCAAAGACAGGGGCCAAGAGACCCAGTACTTC
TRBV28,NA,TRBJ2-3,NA,CASKGDGLDTQYF,TGTGCCAGCAAGGGGGACGGATTAGATACGCAGTATTTT
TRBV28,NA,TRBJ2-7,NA,CASRDSYEQYF,TGTGCCAGCCGAGACAGTTACGAGCAGTACTTC
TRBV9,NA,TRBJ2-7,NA,CASSVAGDVSYEQYF,TGTGCCAGCAGCGTAGCTGGGGACGTCTCCTACGAGCAGTACTTC
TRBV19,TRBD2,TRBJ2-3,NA,CASSMAGGDTQYF,TGTGCCAGTAGTATGGCGGGAGGGGATACGCAGTATTTT
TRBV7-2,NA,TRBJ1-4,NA,CASSWAGSGEKLFF,TGTGCCAGCAGCTGGGCAGGGTCGGGCGAAAAACTGTTTTTT
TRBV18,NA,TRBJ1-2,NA,CASSQRHDYGYTF,TGTGCCAGCTCACAGAGGCACGACTATGGCTACACCTTC
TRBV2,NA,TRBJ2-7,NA,CASSDPAEQYF,TGTGCCAGCAGTGACCCGGCCGAGCAGTACTTC
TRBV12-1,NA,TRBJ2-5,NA,CASSSTSGAPAETQYF,TGTGCCAGCAGCTCCACTAGCGGTGCGCCTGCGGAGACCCAGTACTTC
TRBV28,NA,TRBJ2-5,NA,CASNPNSLLGTQYF,TGTGCCAGCAACCCCAACTCCCTGCTGGGGACCCAGTACTTC
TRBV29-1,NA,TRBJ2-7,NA,CSVKGHYEQYF,TGCAGCGTGAAGGGACATTACGAGCAGTACTTC
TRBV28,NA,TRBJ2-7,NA,CASSSGAREQYF,TGTGCCAGCAGTTCCGGGGCGAGAGAGCAGTACTTC
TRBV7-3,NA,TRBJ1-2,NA,CASSPQSVDSPSF,TGTGCCAGCAGCCCTCAGTCCGTAGATTCACCGAGCTTC
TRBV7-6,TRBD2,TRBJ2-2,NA,CASSFYSTSDSTGELFF,TGTGCCAGCAGCTTTTATTCGACTAGCGATTCCACCGGGGAGCTGTTTTTT
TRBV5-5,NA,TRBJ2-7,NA,CASAPKDFSYEQYF,TGTGCCAGCGCCCCGAAGGACTTCTCCTACGAGCAGTACTTC
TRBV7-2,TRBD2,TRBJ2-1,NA,CASSLVSGGIHEQFF,TGTGCCAGCAGCTTAGTCAGCGGGGGGATCCATGAGCAGTTCTTC
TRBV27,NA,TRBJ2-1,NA,CASSSKGYQQFF,TGTGCCAGCAGTTCTAAGGGGTATCAGCAGTTCTTC
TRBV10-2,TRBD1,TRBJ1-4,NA,CASRMTGGNEKLFF,TGCGCCAGCAGGATGACAGGGGGGAATGAAAAACTGTTTTTT
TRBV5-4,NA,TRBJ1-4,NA,CASSLMGGNEKLFF,TGTGCCAGCAGCTTAATGGGGGGGAATGAAAAACTGTTTTTT
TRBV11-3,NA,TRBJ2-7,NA,CASSPGFSNSYEQYF,TGTGCCAGCAGTCCAGGTTTCTCCAATTCCTACGAGCAGTACTTC
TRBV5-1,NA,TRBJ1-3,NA,CASSLEFSGNTIYF,TGCGCCAGCAGCTTGGAATTCTCTGGAAACACCATATATTTT
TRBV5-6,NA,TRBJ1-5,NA,CASSLGRVGQPQHF,TGTGCCAGCAGCTTGGGTAGGGTCGGGCAGCCCCAGCATTTT
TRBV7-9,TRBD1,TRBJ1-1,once,CASSLRQGSEAFF,TGTGCCAGCAGCCTCCGACAGGGCTCTGAAGCTTTCTTT
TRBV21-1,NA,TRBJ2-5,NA,CASSNPLPGGQGTDNETQYF,TGTGCCAGCAGCAACCCCCTCCCTGGGGGACAGGGTACCGATAATGAGACCCAGTACTTC
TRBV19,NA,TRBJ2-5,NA,CASSTRGYDGETQYF,TGTGCCAGTAGTACACGGGGGTATGACGGGGAGACCCAGTACTTC
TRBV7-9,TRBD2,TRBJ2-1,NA,CASSLVAGANNEQFF,TGTGCCAGCAGCTTAGTAGCGGGAGCAAACAATGAGCAGTTCTTC
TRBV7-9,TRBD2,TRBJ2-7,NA,CASSLTSGYEQYF,TGTGCCAGCAGCCTTACTAGCGGCTACGAGCAGTACTTC
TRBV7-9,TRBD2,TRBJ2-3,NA,CASSLGGITDTQYF,TGTGCCAGCAGCCTGGGGGGGATTACAGATACGCAGTATTTT
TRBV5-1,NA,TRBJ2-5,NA,CASSFGVQETQYF,TGCGCCAGCAGCTTTGGGGTGCAAGAGACCCAGTACTTC
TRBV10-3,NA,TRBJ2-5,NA,CAISEGGGLGTQYF,TGTGCCATCAGTGAGGGCGGCGGCCTGGGGACCCAGTACTTC
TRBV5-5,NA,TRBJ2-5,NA,CASSLIEETQYF,TGTGCCAGCAGCTTGATCGAAGAGACCCAGTACTTC
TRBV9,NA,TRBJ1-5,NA,CASSSPPGGQSWGNQPQHF,TGTGCCAGCAGCAGCCCACCTGGAGGACAATCATGGGGCAATCAGCCCCAGCATTTT